The 10 T cell receptor beta chains below all came from one sample that was sequenced in a study of T cell changes during pregnancy in multiple sclerosis. TCRdb's copy holds only in-frame clones and misses some; the assay was immunoSEQ multiplex PCR. This sample has 70,000 to 95,000 clones, with 90% to 95% found just once. Specimen: peripheral blood, collected in the third trimester of pregnancy. All receptors come from a female donor with multiple sclerosis, enrolled in a pregnancy study.

The gene calls are TRBV7-9 and TRBJ2-5; 9 bases agree with TRBD2. Germline V gene data show CDR1 as SEHNR and CDR2 as FQNEAQ (reference sequence). The CDR3 spans 17 residues. Germline trimming cut 8 bases from V and 5 bases from J; bases unmatched to any gene: 18. CDR3 nucleotides: TGTGCCAGCGAAGAGTTACGACTACCTAGCGGGAAGGAGACCCAGTACTTC. It yields the protein CASEELRLPSGKETQYF.

The chain combines TRBV27 with TRBJ1-1; 7 bases align to TRBD1. Germline trimming cut 3 bases from V and 5 bases from J; bases unmatched to any gene: 9. CDR3 length: 15 residues. Germline-derived CDR1 and CDR2 are MNHEY and SMNVEV (reference sequence). CDR3 nucleotides: TGTGCCAGCAGTTTTCAAGGAGGGGGCGGGACTGAAGCTTTCTTT. This codes for CASSFQGGGGTEAFF.

The genes are TRBV23-1 and TRBJ1-1; D is unclear. TRBV23-1 has ORF status, its function being uncertain. The length of the CDR3 is 12 residues. V lost 1 base to trimming and J lost 10 bases, with 10 bases between them. CDR3 amino acids: CASSQFPGRAFF. In nucleotides, the CDR3 is TGCGCCAGCAGTCAATTTCCGGGAAGAGCTTTCTTT.

The V and J genes are TRBV5-1 and TRBJ1-4; possible D gene TRBD1, 5 bases. The CDR3 consists of 16 residues. V shed 3 bases and J shed 0 bases, with 12 bases lying between them. Germline CDR1 reads SGHRS; CDR2 reads YFSETQ. The CDR3 DNA is TGCGCCAGCAGCTCCCGAAGGGGCGCAACTAATGAAAAACTGTTTTTT. This sequence encodes CASSSRRGATNEKLFF.

V gene TRBV9 combines with J gene TRBJ2-2; D unresolved. Germline values: CDR1 SGDLS, CDR2 YYNGEE. CDR3 length: 16 amino acids. V was clipped by 0 bases and J by 3 bases, with 12 bases between them. The CDR3 protein is CASSVVQQPHTGELFF. The CDR3, as DNA: TGTGCCAGCAGCGTAGTCCAACAGCCCCACACCGGGGAGCTGTTTTTT.

About this clone itself: The sample carries other DNA sequences with the same CDR3. V and J are TRBV28 and TRBJ2-5; 7 bases line up with TRBD1. The CDR3 runs to 14 residues. Trimming at V came to 6 bases and at J to 3 bases, leaving 7 bases not matched to a gene. The germline V gene has CDR1 MDHEN and CDR2 SYDVKM. The CDR3 sequence is CASSTGTAKETQYF. The CDR3 nucleotides are TGTGCCAGCAGCACCGGGACAGCGAAAGAGACCCAGTACTTC.

The V call is TRBV2, the J call TRBJ1-2, with TRBD1 as a possible D gene (5 bases). CDR3 length: 15 residues. Germline V gives CDR1 SNHLY, CDR2 FYNNEI. V lost 2 bases, J lost 4 bases, and 14 bases lay in between. In DNA, the CDR3 is TGTGCCAGCAGTGAATACAGGTTCCCCGCCTATGGCTACACCTTC. Its protein is CASSEYRFPAYGYTF.

The DNA of the CDR3 is TGTGCCAGTAGTAGTAAGGACAGGTTCACCGGGGAGCTGTTTTTT. Its translation is CASSSKDRFTGELFF. The rearrangement links TRBV19 to TRBJ2-2; TRBD1 aligns across 7 bases. There are 15 residues in the CDR3. Trimming cost V 4 bases and J 4 bases; bases outside gene matches: 6. Germline assignment: CDR1 LNHDA and CDR2 SQIVND (reference sequence).

This clone was counted once. The rearrangement uses TRBV29-1 and TRBJ2-7; a possible D gene is TRBD1 (5 bases). Trimming pared 2 bases from V and 3 bases from J, leaving 11 bases between. This CDR3 is built from 13 residues. Per the germline V gene, CDR1 is SQVTM and CDR2 is ANQGSEA. The CDR3 bases are TGCAGCGTTGAAAGGGGCAGTAGCTACGAGCAGTACTTC. Protein: CSVERGSSYEQYF.

The rearrangement links TRBV14 to TRBJ2-3, with 13 bases lining up with TRBD2. Germline V CDR1 and CDR2: SGHDN, FVKESK. Trimming took 4 bases from V and 1 from J; bases not matched to a gene: 5. The CDR3 contains 17 residues. The CDR3 here is CASSRTSGRKGTDTQYF. As DNA, the CDR3 is TGTGCCAGCAGCCGGACTAGCGGGAGAAAGGGCACAGATACGCAGTATTTT.